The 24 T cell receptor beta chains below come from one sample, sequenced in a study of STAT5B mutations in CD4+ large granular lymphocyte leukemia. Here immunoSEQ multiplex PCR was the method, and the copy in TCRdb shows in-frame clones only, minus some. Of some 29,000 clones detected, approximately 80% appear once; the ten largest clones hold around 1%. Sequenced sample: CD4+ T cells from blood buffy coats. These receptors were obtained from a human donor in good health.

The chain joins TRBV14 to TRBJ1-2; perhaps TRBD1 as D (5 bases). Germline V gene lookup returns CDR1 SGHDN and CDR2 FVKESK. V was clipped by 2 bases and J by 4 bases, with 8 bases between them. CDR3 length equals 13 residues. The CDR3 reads CASSQQGTYGYTF. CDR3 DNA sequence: TGTGCCAGCAGCCAACAGGGTACCTATGGCTACACCTTC. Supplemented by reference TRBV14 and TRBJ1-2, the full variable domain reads EAGVTQFPSHSVIEKGQTVTLRCDPISGHDNLYWYRRVMGKEIKFLLHFVKESKQDESGMPNNRFLAERTGGTYSTLKVQPAELEDSGVYFCASSQQGTYGYTFGSGTRLTVV.

The CDR3 nucleotides read TGTGCCAGCAGTCCTACTTGGAACTTCAAAGATACGCAGTATTTT. It translates to CASSPTWNFKDTQYF. The chain carries TRBV6-5 and TRBJ2-3; no firm D call. The CDR3 consists of 15 residues. Germline CDR1 is MNHEY and CDR2 is SVGAGI. The V end was cut by 5 bases, the J end by 5 bases, with 17 bases between.

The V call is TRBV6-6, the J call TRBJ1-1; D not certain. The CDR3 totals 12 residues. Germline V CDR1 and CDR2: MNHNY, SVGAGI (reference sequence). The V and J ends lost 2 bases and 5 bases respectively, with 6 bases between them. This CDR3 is CASSYRETEAFF. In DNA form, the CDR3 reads TGTGCCAGCAGTTACAGGGAGACTGAAGCTTTCTTT.

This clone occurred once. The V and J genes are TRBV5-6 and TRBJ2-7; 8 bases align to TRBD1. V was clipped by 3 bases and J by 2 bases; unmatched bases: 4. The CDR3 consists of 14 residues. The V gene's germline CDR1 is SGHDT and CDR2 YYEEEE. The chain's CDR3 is CASSSTGVAYEQYV. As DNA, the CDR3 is TGTGCCAGCAGCTCGACAGGGGTGGCCTACGAGCAGTACGTC.

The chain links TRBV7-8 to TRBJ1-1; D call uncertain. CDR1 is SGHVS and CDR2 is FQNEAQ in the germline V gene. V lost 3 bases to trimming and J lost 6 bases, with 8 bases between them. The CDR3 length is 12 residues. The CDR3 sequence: CASSFQSSEAFF. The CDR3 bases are TGTGCCAGCAGCTTTCAGTCGTCTGAAGCTTTCTTT.

CDR3 nucleotides: TGTGCCAGCAGTTTCGGGGTGGGGAACACCGGGGAGCTGTTTTTT. It translates to CASSFGVGNTGELFF. This rearrangement joins TRBV27 to TRBJ2-2, with D perhaps matching TRBD2 (5 bases). V was cut by 3 bases and J by 1 base, with 9 bases left in between. This CDR3 is 15 amino acids long. Germline loops: CDR1 MNHEY, CDR2 SMNVEV (reference sequence).

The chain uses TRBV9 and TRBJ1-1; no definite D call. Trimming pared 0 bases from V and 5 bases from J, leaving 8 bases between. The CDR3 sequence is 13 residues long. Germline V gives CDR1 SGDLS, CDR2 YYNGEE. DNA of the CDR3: TGTGCCAGCAGCGTAGGTTTGCTAACTGAAGCTTTCTTT. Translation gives CASSVGLLTEAFF.

The CDR3 coding sequence is TGTGCCAGCAGCTTAGCGCTGAAAATGAACACTGAAGCTTTCTTT. Protein: CASSLALKMNTEAFF. The gene calls are TRBV7-8 and TRBJ1-1; D not certain. Trimming pared 0 bases from V and 0 bases from J, leaving 8 bases between. Germline V gives CDR1 SGHVS, CDR2 FQNEAQ. This CDR3 spans 15 amino acids.

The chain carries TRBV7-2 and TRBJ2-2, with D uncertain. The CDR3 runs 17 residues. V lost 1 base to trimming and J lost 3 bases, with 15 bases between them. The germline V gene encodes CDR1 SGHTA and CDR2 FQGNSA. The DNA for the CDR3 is TGTGCCAGCAGCTTAGGGGCCCATTATAGGGACACCGGGGAGCTGTTTTTT. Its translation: CASSLGAHYRDTGELFF.

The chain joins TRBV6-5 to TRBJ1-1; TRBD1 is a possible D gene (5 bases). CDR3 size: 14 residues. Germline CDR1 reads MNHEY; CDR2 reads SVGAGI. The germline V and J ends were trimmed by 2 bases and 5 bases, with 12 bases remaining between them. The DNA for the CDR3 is TGTGCCAGCAGTTACCACGGGGCGGGTACTGAAGCTTTCTTT. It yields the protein CASSYHGAGTEAFF.

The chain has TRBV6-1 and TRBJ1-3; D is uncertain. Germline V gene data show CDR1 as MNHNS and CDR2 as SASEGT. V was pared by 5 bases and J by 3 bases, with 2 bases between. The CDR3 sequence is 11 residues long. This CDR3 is CASSFGNTIYF. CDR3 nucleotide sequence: TGTGCCAGCAGTTTTGGAAACACCATATATTTT.

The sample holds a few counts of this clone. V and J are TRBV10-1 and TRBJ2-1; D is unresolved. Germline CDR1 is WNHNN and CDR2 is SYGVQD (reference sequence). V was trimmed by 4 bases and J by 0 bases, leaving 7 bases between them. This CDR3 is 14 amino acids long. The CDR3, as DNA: TGCGCCAGCAGTGCTAGTCGCTCCTACAATGAGCAGTTCTTC. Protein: CASSASRSYNEQFF.

The DNA of the CDR3 is TGTGCCAGTAGTACCGGACTAGCGGGAGGAGGGAACACCGGGGAGCTGTTTTTT. Protein sequence: CASSTGLAGGGNTGELFF. The chain uses TRBV19 and TRBJ2-2, with TRBD2 identical over 14 bases. V was clipped by 4 bases and J by 1 base; unmatched bases: 5. Germline CDR1 and CDR2: LNHDA and SQIVND (reference sequence). The CDR3 is 18 amino acids.

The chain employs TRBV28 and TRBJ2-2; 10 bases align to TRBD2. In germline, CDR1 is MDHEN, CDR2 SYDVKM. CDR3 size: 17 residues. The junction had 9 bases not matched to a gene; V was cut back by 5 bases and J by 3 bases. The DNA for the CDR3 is TGTGCCAGCAGTCCCATGAGCGGGAGGGCCCACACCGGGGAGCTGTTTTTT. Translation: CASSPMSGRAHTGELFF.

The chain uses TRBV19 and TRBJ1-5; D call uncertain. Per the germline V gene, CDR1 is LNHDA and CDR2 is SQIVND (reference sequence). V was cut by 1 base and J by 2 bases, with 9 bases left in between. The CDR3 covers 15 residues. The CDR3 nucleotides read TGTGCCAGTAGTATAGGGGCGGGAGGCAATCAGCCCCAGCATTTT. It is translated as CASSIGAGGNQPQHF.

CDR3 protein: CATSRDRGSNGGELFF. The CDR3 DNA reads TGTGCCACCAGCCGCGACAGGGGATCCAACGGCGGGGAGCTGTTTTTT. The chain links TRBV15 to TRBJ2-2, with TRBD1 identical over 8 bases. Trimming cost V 5 bases and J 7 bases; bases outside gene matches: 12. The CDR3 contains 16 residues. In germline, CDR1 is LNHNV, CDR2 YYDKDF (reference sequence).

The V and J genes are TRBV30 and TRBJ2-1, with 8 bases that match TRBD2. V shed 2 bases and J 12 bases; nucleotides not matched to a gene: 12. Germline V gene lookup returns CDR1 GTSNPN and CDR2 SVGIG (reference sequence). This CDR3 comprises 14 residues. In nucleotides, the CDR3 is TGTGCCTGGAGTCCAGGCCACGGGAGGGAATGGCAGTTCTTC. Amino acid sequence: CAWSPGHGREWQFF.

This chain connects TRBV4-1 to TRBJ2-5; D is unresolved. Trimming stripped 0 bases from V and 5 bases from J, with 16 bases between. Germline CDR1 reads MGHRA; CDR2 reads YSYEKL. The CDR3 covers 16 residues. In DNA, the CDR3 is TGCGCCAGCAGCCAAGATTTAGGAGCGACCGTGGAGACCCAGTACTTC. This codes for CASSQDLGATVETQYF.

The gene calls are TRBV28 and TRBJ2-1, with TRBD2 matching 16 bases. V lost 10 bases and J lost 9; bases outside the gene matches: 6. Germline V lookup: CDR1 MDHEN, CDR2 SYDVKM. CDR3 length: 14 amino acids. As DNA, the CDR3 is TGTGCCACGGGACTAGCGGGAGGGCTCTCTGAGCAGTTCTTC. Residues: CATGLAGGLSEQFF.

The DNA of the CDR3 is TGTGCCAGCAGCGTGACAGAGGCCGGGGAGCTGTTTTTT. Its translation is CASSVTEAGELFF. This rearrangement joins TRBV9 to TRBJ2-2; D possibly corresponds to TRBD1 (5 bases). The CDR3 has 13 residues. Trimming removed 2 bases at V and 6 bases at J, with 8 bases between. Germline V gene lookup returns CDR1 SGDLS and CDR2 YYNGEE. Together with reference TRBV9 and TRBJ2-2, the CDR3 gives the full variable domain: DSGVTQTPKHLITATGQRVTLRCSPRSGDLSVYWYQQSLDQGLQFLIQYYNGEERAKGNILERFSAQQFPDLHSELNLSSLELGDSALYFCASSVTEAGELFFGEGSRLTVL.

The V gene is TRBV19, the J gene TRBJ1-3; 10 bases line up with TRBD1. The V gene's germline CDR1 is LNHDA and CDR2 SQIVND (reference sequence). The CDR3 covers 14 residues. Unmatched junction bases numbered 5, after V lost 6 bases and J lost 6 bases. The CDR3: CASSRDRGSNTIYF. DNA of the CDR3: TGTGCCAGTAGCCGGGACAGGGGTTCAAACACCATATATTTT.

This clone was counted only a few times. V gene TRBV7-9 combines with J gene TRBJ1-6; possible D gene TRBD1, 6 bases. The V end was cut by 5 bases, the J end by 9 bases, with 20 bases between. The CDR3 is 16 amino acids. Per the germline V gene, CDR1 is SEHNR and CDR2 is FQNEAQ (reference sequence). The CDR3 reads CASSPGGAGEGSPLHF. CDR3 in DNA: TGTGCCAGCAGCCCGGGGGGGGCAGGGGAGGGTTCACCCCTCCACTTT.

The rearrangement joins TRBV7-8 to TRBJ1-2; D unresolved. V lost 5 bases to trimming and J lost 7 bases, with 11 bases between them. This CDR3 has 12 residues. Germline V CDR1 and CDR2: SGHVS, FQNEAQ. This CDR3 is CASSQREGGYTF. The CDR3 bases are TGTGCCAGCAGCCAAAGGGAAGGTGGCTACACCTTC.

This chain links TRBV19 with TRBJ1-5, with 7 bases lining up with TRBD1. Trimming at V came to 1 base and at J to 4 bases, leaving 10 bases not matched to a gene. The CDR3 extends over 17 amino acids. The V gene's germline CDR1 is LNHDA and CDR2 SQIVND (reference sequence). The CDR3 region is CASSIGAFRDSNQPQHF. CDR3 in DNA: TGTGCCAGTAGTATAGGGGCCTTTAGGGACAGTAATCAGCCCCAGCATTTT.